The 8 T cell receptor beta chains below come from one sample, sequenced in a study of T cells in Graves' hyperthyroidism and ophthalmopathy (dated by TCRdb to about 2019). Library preparation was by multiplex PCR. Instrument used: Illumina HiSeq 2000. Amplification of TCR beta CDR3 regions was carried out from RNA transcripts. The TCR CDR3 was subjected to a first round of RT-PCR using the HTBI primer set and the Qiagen OneStep RT-PCR kit. Starting from the raw public reads, TCRdb applied fastp trimming at Q25, assembled clones with MiXCR and retained in-frame beta chains. Rows are combined by CDR3 protein, so each entry shows the most common genes and DNA. The sample yields about 500,000 distinct CDR3 sequences; about 15% were counted once. The top ten hold about 29% of the sample. The sample comprised blood. The receptors originated from a woman aged 25 to 39 with Graves' ophthalmopathy.

The V and J genes are TRBV28 and TRBJ1-2; a weak D match, TRBD1 (5 bases). The CDR3 covers 15 residues. Looked up from germline, CDR1 is MDHEN and CDR2 is SYDVKM. V dropped 3 bases and J dropped 4 bases, with 15 bases sitting between them. The CDR3 sequence: CASSFLGVASYGYTF. The CDR3 coding sequence is TGTGCCAGCAGTTTCCTGGGGGTCGCTAGCTATGGCTACACCTTC.

The chain combines TRBV18 with TRBJ1-5; a weak D match, TRBD1 (6 bases). Germline loops: CDR1 KGHSH, CDR2 LQKENI. The CDR3 covers 15 residues. V shed 8 bases and J shed 2 bases, with 16 bases lying between them. The CDR3 loop is CASSFRGAGNQPQHF. CDR3 in DNA: TGTGCCAGCAGTTTTCGGGGGGCAGGCAATCAGCCCCAGCATTTT.

A remark on this clonotype: Since the CDR3 does not end with the conserved phenylalanine or tryptophan, this likely comes from a read error. The chain combines TRBV20-1 with TRBJ1-5; D is perhaps TRBD1 (5 bases). This CDR3 is 13 amino acids long. Trimming took 6 bases from V and 4 from J, leaving 13 bases between them. Germline CDR1 and CDR2: DFQATT and SNEGSKA (reference sequence). This CDR3 reads CSATDMRNQPQHL. CDR3 bases: TGCAGTGCGACAGACATGAGGAATCAGCCCCAGCATCTT.

The chain combines TRBV4-2 with TRBJ2-1; 11 nucleotides align to TRBD2. The V gene's germline CDR1 is LGHNA and CDR2 YNFKEQ. V shed 0 bases, J shed 3 bases, and the junction held 10 bases outside the gene matches. There are 19 residues in the CDR3. The DNA of the CDR3 is TGTGCCAGCAGCCAAGATGGTTTTTTGACTAGCGGGATCTACAATGAGCAGTTCTTC. This codes for CASSQDGFLTSGIYNEQFF.

This clonotype was recorded a few times. V and J are TRBV4-1 and TRBJ2-3, with TRBD2 identical over 9 bases. V shed 0 bases and J 4 bases; nucleotides not matched to a gene: 8. Germline V gene sequence: CDR1 MGHRA, CDR2 YSYEKL. The CDR3 loop spans 17 amino acids. The CDR3: CASSQDDGLAFPDTQYF. CDR3 DNA: TGCGCCAGCAGCCAAGATGACGGACTAGCGTTCCCAGATACGCAGTATTTT.

V gene TRBV6-2 or TRBV6-3 combines with J gene TRBJ2-7; 8 bases are a match to TRBD1. The CDR3 runs to 15 residues. Germline trimming cut 0 bases from V and 6 bases from J; bases unmatched to any gene: 7. The germline V gene has CDR1 MNHEY and CDR2 SVGEGT. CDR3 sequence reads: CASSYSGRGLGEQYF. DNA for the CDR3: TGTGCCAGCAGTTACTCGGGCAGGGGGCTTGGCGAGCAGTACTTC.

The chain uses TRBV9 and TRBJ2-1; 13 positions match TRBD2. J was trimmed by 10 bases and V by 0 bases; bases with no gene match: 10. Per the germline V gene, CDR1 is SGDLS and CDR2 is YYNGEE. The CDR3 consists of 17 residues. The CDR3 is CASSVGYPGLAGREQFF. The CDR3 bases are TGTGCCAGCAGCGTAGGATATCCGGGACTAGCGGGAAGGGAGCAGTTCTTC.

This clonotype was seen repeatedly, ten times or more. The V and J genes are TRBV30 and TRBJ1-6; D not resolved. This CDR3 is built from 11 residues. The V end was cut by 0 bases, the J end by 8 bases, with 2 bases between. Germline CDR1 reads GTSNPN; CDR2 reads SVGIG (reference sequence). The CDR3, as DNA: TGTGCCTGGAGTGTAGATTCACCCCTCCACTTT. As protein: CAWSVDSPLHF.